The 24 T cell receptor beta chains in this list originate from one sample, sequenced in a study of blood T cell repertoires in COVID-19. TCRdb keeps only in-frame clones here, not all; method: immunoSEQ multiplex PCR. The sample holds about 270,000 clones, around 88% seen once. The sequencing sample was made of peripheral blood. These receptors all stem from an elderly woman with COVID-19, enrolled during active disease.

V gene TRBV4-2 combines with J gene TRBJ2-5, with 10 bases aligning to TRBD2. J lost 2 bases, V lost 1 base, and 1 base had no gene match. The CDR3 runs 15 residues. In germline, CDR1 is LGHNA, CDR2 YNFKEQ. The CDR3 is CASSQGTSGQETQYF. In DNA form, the CDR3 reads TGTGCCAGCAGCCAAGGGACTAGCGGACAAGAGACCCAGTACTTC.

DNA for the CDR3: TGTGCCAGCAGTTCTACAGGGTTCTTTGGCTACACCTTC. This translates into CASSSTGFFGYTF. The rearrangement joins TRBV2 to TRBJ1-2; tentative D call: TRBD1 (6 bases). Trimming pared 5 bases from V and 7 bases from J, leaving 14 bases between. The germline CDR1 and CDR2 sequences are SNHLY and FYNNEI. The CDR3 runs 13 residues.

DNA of the CDR3: TGTGCCAGTAGTCAACAGGGGTCAACTAATGAAAAACTGTTTTTT. Its protein product is CASSQQGSTNEKLFF. The V call is TRBV19, the J call TRBJ1-4; 7 bases agree with TRBD1. Germline assignment: CDR1 LNHDA and CDR2 SQIVND (reference sequence). J gave up 0 bases and V 5 bases, and 3 bases lay outside the gene matches. The CDR3 extends over 15 amino acids.

This clone was detected only a few times. The chain employs TRBV11-2 and TRBJ1-2; the match to TRBD1 covers 8 bases. Trimming at V came to 0 bases and at J to 4 bases, leaving 4 bases not matched to a gene. This CDR3 comprises 15 residues. CDR1 and CDR2 from the germline V gene are SGHAT and FQNNGV. The CDR3 here is CASSLDHRGSYGYTF. CDR3 sequence (DNA): TGTGCCAGCAGCTTAGATCACAGGGGGAGCTATGGCTACACCTTC.

The J gene is TRBJ2-6, the V gene TRBV19, with 11 bases aligning to TRBD1. The J segment lost 1 base and the V segment lost 5 bases, leaving 4 bases of the junction unmatched. Germline loops: CDR1 LNHDA, CDR2 SQIVND (reference sequence). The CDR3 loop spans 17 amino acids. Here the CDR3 reads CASSVDRGLSGANVLTF. CDR3 in DNA: TGTGCCAGTAGTGTGGACAGGGGGCTATCTGGGGCCAACGTCCTGACTTTC.

The chain is built from TRBV30 and TRBJ1-1; TRBD1 might be the D (5 bases). The CDR3 length is 13 residues. Between the trimmed V and J ends, which lost 1 base and 12 bases, there was a span of 18 bases. CDR1 and CDR2 from the germline V gene are GTSNPN and SVGIG (reference sequence). The CDR3 loop is CAWSGYDRAMTFF. CDR3 bases: TGTGCCTGGAGTGGTTATGACAGAGCAATGACTTTCTTT.

This sequence joins TRBV6-2 or TRBV6-3 and TRBJ1-5; 7 positions agree with TRBD1. After removal of 1 base from V and 1 base from J, the junction contained 13 bases not matched to a gene. The CDR3 is made up of 19 amino acids. Germline loops: CDR1 MNHEY, CDR2 SVGEGT. CDR3 coding DNA: TGTGCCAGCAGTTACTTACCCTCCACGACAGGGAGAAGCAATCAGCCCCAGCATTTT. It is translated as CASSYLPSTTGRSNQPQHF.

As regards this clone: The same CDR3 is also encoded by other DNA sequences in this sample. The chain joins TRBV5-4 to TRBJ1-4, with TRBD1 matching 8 bases. This CDR3 is built from 15 residues. The ends lost 0 bases at V and 5 bases at J; junction bases unmatched: 3. Germline V gene sequence: CDR1 SGHNT, CDR2 YYREEE (reference sequence). CDR3 sequence reads: CASSLAGTGNEKLFF. CDR3 bases: TGTGCCAGCAGCTTGGCCGGGACAGGAAATGAAAAACTGTTTTTT. Complete variable domain (other parts from reference TRBV5-4 and TRBJ1-4): ETGVTQSPTHLIKTRGQQVTLRCSSQSGHNTVSWYQQALGQGPQFIFQYYREEENGRGNFPPRFSGLQFPNYSSELNVNALELDDSALYLCASSLAGTGNEKLFFGSGTQLSVL.

This chain joins TRBV10-1 and TRBJ2-1; 7 bases fit TRBD2. This CDR3 region has 17 residues. Losses at the gene ends were 6 bases for V and 4 bases for J; bases not matched to a gene: 15. Germline values: CDR1 WNHNN, CDR2 SYGVQD (reference sequence). CDR3 nucleotide sequence: TGCGCCAGCAGGGACGGCGGGGGTCCAAAGCGGTACAATGAGCAGTTCTTC. Its translation is CASRDGGGPKRYNEQFF.

This chain joins TRBV6-5 and TRBJ1-5; 9 positions match TRBD1. Germline V gene sequence: CDR1 MNHEY, CDR2 SVGAGI. The CDR3 is made up of 15 amino acids. The V segment lost 6 bases and the J segment 4 bases; nucleotides outside the gene matches: 7. DNA of the CDR3: TGTGCCAGCAGCCGCCTCGGACAGGGGAATCAGCCCCAGCATTTT. Protein sequence: CASSRLGQGNQPQHF.

The chain carries TRBV7-2 and TRBJ1-1, with D perhaps TRBD1 (6 bases). Germline assignment: CDR1 SGHTA and CDR2 FQGNSA. The CDR3 is made up of 13 amino acids. V lost 7 bases, J lost 4 bases, and 13 bases lay in between. CDR3 DNA sequence: TGTGCCAGCAATCAGGGAGGGGGCACTGAAGCTTTCTTT. Protein sequence: CASNQGGGTEAFF.

The chain joins TRBV19 to TRBJ1-2, with TRBD1 as a possible D gene (5 bases). The germline V and J ends were trimmed by 6 bases and 2 bases, with 19 bases remaining between them. The V gene's germline CDR1 is LNHDA and CDR2 SQIVND (reference sequence). This CDR3 has 16 residues. CDR3 bases: TGTGCCAGTAGGACCGGCAGGGCGTTTTCAAACTATGGCTACACCTTC. Amino acids: CASRTGRAFSNYGYTF.

V gene TRBV28 combines with J gene TRBJ1-1; 9 bases are a match to TRBD1. Germline CDR1 and CDR2: MDHEN and SYDVKM. The V gene end was trimmed by 5 bases and the J gene end by 8 bases; junction bases not matched to a gene: 6. The CDR3 totals 13 residues. The CDR3 loop is CASSTVQGAEAFF. CDR3 DNA: TGTGCCAGCAGTACCGTACAGGGGGCCGAAGCTTTCTTT. The full variable domain, in which reference TRBV28 and TRBJ1-1 provide the parts outside the CDR3, is DVKVTQSSRYLVKRTGEKVFLECVQDMDHENMFWYRQDPGLGLRLIYFSYDVKMKEKGDIPEGYSVSREKKERFSLILESASTNQTSMYLCASSTVQGAEAFFGQGTRLTVV.

This clone was seen a few times. The V gene is TRBV7-3, the J gene TRBJ1-2, with D uncertain. This CDR3 contains 13 residues. The V gene's germline CDR1 is SGHTA and CDR2 FQGTGA. The V end was cut by 6 bases, the J end by 7 bases, with 15 bases between. CDR3 DNA sequence: TGTGCCAGCAGTTCCTCTGGTTACAGTGGCTACACCTTC. Protein: CASSSSGYSGYTF.

V and J are TRBV5-5 and TRBJ2-5; D uncertain. Trimming stripped 4 bases from V and 2 bases from J, with 15 bases between. From germline, CDR1 is SGHKS and CDR2 YYEKEE (reference sequence). The CDR3 consists of 15 residues. The DNA of the CDR3 is TGTGCCAGCAGCCGAACAGTCCAGGAACAAGAGACCCAGTACTTC. Amino acids: CASSRTVQEQETQYF. Full variable domain (outside the CDR3, taken from reference TRBV5-5 and TRBJ2-5): DAGVTQSPTHLIKTRGQQVTLRCSPISGHKSVSWYQQVLGQGPQFIFQYYEKEERGRGNFPDRFSARQFPNYSSELNVNALLLGDSALYLCASSRTVQEQETQYFGPGTRLLVL.

This clone was counted a single time. The chain carries TRBV7-6 and TRBJ2-1; D may be TRBD1 (5 bases). Germline assignment: CDR1 SGHVS and CDR2 FNYEAQ. The CDR3 has 18 amino acids. Trimming took 0 bases from V and 0 from J, leaving 15 bases between them. CDR3 amino acids: CASSLAPRGRDSYNEQFF. CDR3 nucleotide sequence: TGTGCCAGCAGCTTAGCCCCCCGCGGCAGGGACTCCTACAATGAGCAGTTCTTC.

J is TRBJ2-7 and V is TRBV10-2, with TRBD2 identical over 9 bases. Trimming took 6 bases from V and 4 from J; bases not matched to a gene: 4. Germline V lookup: CDR1 WSHSY, CDR2 SAAADI. The CDR3 covers 13 residues. In DNA, the CDR3 is TGCGCCAGCAGACCAGCGGGGGGATACGAGCAGTACGTC. Protein sequence: CASRPAGGYEQYV.

This clone has a single count. V and J are TRBV12-2 and TRBJ2-7; the D call TRBD2 from the table was never checked on the DNA. TRBV12-2 is classified as a pseudogene. The length of the CDR3 is 18 residues. CDR3 loop: CASRLVVRMYEETYEQYV. Written as DNA, the CDR3 is TGTGCAAGTCGCTTAGTGGTTCGAATGTATGAGGAGACTTACGAGCAGTACGTC.

In DNA form, the CDR3 reads TGTGCCAGCAGCCCGCATACCGGGGGGGCAGATGAGCAGTTCTTC. Translated: CASSPHTGGADEQFF. The rearrangement joins TRBV5-4 to TRBJ2-1; 8 bases match TRBD2. Germline CDR1 SGHNT, CDR2 YYREEE (reference sequence). This CDR3 region has 15 residues. Trimming at V came to 4 bases and at J to 8 bases, leaving 11 bases not matched to a gene.

The CDR3 region is CASSRGATGELFF. CDR3 DNA sequence: TGTGCCAGCAGCCGCGGGGCGACCGGGGAGCTGTTTTTT. The genes are TRBV3-1 (or the pseudogene TRBV3-2) and TRBJ2-2, with D perhaps TRBD2 (6 bases). CDR1 and CDR2 from the germline V gene are LGHDT and YNNKEL (reference sequence). The CDR3 sequence is 13 residues long. The V end lost 4 bases, the J end lost 5 bases, and 8 bases lay between the germline ends.

The chain combines TRBV7-7 with TRBJ1-1, with a possible D match to TRBD1 (5 bases). Germline lookup yields CDR1 SSHAT and CDR2 FNYEAQ (reference sequence). V was clipped by 1 base and J by 2 bases, with 20 bases between them. The CDR3 is 18 residues long. CDR3 coding DNA: TGTGCCAGCAGCTTAGGGGGGGTTTCAGTACCCCCTAACACTGAAGCTTTCTTT. Protein sequence: CASSLGGVSVPPNTEAFF.

The chain employs TRBV7-2 and TRBJ2-3; 12 bases agree with TRBD2. This CDR3 region has 15 residues. The V gene's germline CDR1 is SGHTA and CDR2 FQGNSA. J gave up 6 bases and V 5 bases, and 6 bases lay outside the gene matches. CDR3: CASSPLAGGRDTQYF. In DNA, the CDR3 is TGTGCCAGCAGCCCACTAGCGGGGGGACGGGATACGCAGTATTTT.

This clone appeared a few times. The rearrangement uses TRBV18 and TRBJ2-1, with D uncertain. V lost 0 bases, J lost 6 bases, and 6 bases lay in between. Germline V gene data show CDR1 as KGHSH and CDR2 as LQKENI. This CDR3 spans 13 amino acids. CDR3 DNA sequence: TGTGCCAGCTCACCACCGTCGGTCAATGAGCAGTTCTTC. Protein product: CASSPPSVNEQFF.

The J gene is TRBJ2-2, the V gene TRBV2; D perhaps matches TRBD2 (6 bases). The CDR3 extends over 16 amino acids. CDR1 is SNHLY and CDR2 is FYNNEI in the germline V gene. V lost 3 bases, J lost 6 bases, and 17 bases lay in between. Here the CDR3 DNA reads TGTGCCAGCAGTGAGTCAGGGAGGTTTGGGGCCGGGGAGCTGTTTTTT. Its translation: CASSESGRFGAGELFF.